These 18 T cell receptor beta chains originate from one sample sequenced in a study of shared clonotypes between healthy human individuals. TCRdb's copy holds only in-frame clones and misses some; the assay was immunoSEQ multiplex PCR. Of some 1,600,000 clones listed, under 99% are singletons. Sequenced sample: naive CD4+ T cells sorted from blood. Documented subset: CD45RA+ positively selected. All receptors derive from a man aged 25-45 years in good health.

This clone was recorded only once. CDR3 sequence: CASSQDGQRYGYTF. The CDR3 DNA reads as TGCGCCAGCAGCCAAGATGGGCAGCGGTATGGCTACACCTTC. The chain employs TRBV4-1 and TRBJ1-2; D remains unclear. Germline-derived CDR1 and CDR2 are MGHRA and YSYEKL. The CDR3 is 14 residues long. The V end lost 0 bases, the J end lost 5 bases, and 10 bases lay between the germline ends.

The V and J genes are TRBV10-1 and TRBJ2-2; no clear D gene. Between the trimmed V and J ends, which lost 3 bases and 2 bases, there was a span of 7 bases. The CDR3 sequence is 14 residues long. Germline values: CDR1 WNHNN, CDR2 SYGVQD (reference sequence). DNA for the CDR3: TGCGCCAGCAGTGACATGGACAACACCGGGGAGCTGTTTTTT. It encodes CASSDMDNTGELFF.

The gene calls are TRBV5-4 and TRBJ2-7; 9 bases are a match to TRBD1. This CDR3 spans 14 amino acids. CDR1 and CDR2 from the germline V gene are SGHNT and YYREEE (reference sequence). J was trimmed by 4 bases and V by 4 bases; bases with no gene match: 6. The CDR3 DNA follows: TGTGCCAGCAGCCAACAGGGGGCGGGGTACGAGCAGTACTTC. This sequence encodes CASSQQGAGYEQYF.

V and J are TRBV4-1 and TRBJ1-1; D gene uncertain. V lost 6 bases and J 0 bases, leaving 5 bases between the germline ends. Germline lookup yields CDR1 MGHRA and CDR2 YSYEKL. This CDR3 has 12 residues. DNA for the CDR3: TGCGCCAGCAGGACTATGAACACTGAAGCTTTCTTT. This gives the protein CASRTMNTEAFF.

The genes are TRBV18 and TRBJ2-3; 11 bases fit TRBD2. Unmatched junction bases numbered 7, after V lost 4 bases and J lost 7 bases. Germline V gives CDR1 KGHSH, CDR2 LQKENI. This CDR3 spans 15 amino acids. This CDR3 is CASSLAGGPMNTQYF. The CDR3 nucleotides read TGTGCCAGCTCACTAGCGGGAGGGCCAATGAATACGCAGTATTTT.

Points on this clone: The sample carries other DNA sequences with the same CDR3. The CDR3 nucleotides are TGCGCCAGCAGTACCGGCAGGAACACTGAAGCTTTCTTT. Encoded protein: CASSTGRNTEAFF. V usage is TRBV5-1 and J usage is TRBJ1-1, with unresolved D. The CDR3 runs 13 residues. Germline values: CDR1 SGHRS, CDR2 YFSETQ. V lost 5 bases and J 1 base, leaving 9 bases between the germline ends.

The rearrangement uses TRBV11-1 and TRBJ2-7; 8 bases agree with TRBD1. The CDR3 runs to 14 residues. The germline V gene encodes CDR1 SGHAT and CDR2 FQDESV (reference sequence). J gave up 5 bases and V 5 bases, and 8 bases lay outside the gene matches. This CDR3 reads CASSIRTGYDEQYF. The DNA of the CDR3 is TGTGCCAGCAGCATCAGGACAGGGTACGACGAGCAGTACTTC. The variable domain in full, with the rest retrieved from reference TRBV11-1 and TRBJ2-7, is EAEVAQSPRYKITEKSQAVAFWCDPISGHATLYWYRQILGQGPELLVQFQDESVVDDSQLPKDRFSAERLKGVDSTLKIQPAELGDSAMYLCASSIRTGYDEQYFGPGTRLTVT.

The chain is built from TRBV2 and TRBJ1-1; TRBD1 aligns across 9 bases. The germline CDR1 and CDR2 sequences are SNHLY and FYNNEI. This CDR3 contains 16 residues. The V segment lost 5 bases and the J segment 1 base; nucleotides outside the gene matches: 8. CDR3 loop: CASSPRDRVKNTEAFF. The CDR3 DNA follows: TGTGCCAGCAGTCCCAGGGACAGGGTTAAGAACACTGAAGCTTTCTTT.

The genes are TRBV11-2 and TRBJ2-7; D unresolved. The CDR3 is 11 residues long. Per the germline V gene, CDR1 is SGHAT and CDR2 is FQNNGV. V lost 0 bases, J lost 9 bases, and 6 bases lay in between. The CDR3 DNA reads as TGTGCCAGCAGCTTAGATTCGGGGCAGTACTTC. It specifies CASSLDSGQYF.

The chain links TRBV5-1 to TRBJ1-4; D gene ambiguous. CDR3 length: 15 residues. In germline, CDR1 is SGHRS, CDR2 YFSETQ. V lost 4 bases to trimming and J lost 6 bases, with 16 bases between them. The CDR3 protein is CASSLSEGLDEKLFF. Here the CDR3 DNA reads TGCGCCAGCAGCCTTTCCGAAGGTTTGGATGAAAAACTGTTTTTT.

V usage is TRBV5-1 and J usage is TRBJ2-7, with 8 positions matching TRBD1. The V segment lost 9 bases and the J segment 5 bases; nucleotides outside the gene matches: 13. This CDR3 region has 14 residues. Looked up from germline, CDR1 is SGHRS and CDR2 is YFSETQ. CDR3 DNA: TGCGCCACCAATTCGGGCAGGGGGCCGGACGAGCAGTACTTC. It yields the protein CATNSGRGPDEQYF.

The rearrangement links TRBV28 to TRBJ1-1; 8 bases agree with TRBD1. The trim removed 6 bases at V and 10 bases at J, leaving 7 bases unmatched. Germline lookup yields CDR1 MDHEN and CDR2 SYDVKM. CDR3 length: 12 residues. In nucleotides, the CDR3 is TGTGCCAGCAGCGGACAGGGCGTTGCAGCTTTCTTT. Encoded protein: CASSGQGVAAFF.

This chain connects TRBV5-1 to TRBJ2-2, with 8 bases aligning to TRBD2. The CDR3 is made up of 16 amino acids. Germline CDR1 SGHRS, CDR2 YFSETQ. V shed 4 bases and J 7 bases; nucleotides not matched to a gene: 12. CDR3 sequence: CASSPIPAGAVGELFF. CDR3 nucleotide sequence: TGCGCCAGCAGCCCCATTCCAGCGGGAGCCGTCGGGGAGCTGTTTTTT. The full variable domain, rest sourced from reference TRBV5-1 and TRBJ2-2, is KAGVTQTPRYLIKTRGQQVTLSCSPISGHRSVSWYQQTPGQGLQFLFEYFSETQRNKGNFPGRFSGRQFSNSRSEMNVSTLELGDSALYLCASSPIPAGAVGELFFGEGSRLTVL.

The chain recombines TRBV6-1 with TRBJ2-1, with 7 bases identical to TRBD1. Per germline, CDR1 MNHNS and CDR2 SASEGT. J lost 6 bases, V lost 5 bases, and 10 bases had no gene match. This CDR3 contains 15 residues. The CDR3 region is CASSSGTDSLNEQFF. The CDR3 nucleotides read TGTGCCAGCAGTTCCGGGACAGACTCTCTCAATGAGCAGTTCTTC.

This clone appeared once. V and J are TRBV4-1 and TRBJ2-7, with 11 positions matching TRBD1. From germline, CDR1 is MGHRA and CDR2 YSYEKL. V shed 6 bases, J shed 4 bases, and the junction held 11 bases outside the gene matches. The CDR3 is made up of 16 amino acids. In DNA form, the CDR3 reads TGCGCCAGCAGGCGAACACACGGACAGGGGGCGTACGAGCAGTACTTC. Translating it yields CASRRTHGQGAYEQYF.

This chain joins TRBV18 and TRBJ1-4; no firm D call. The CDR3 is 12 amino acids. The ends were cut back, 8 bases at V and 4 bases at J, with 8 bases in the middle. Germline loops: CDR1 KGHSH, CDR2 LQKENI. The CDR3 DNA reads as TGTGCCAGCCGCCGTGGTAATGAAAAACTGTTTTTT. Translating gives CASRRGNEKLFF. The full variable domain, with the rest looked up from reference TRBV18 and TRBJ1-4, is NAGVMQNPRHLVRRRGQEARLRCSPMKGHSHVYWYRQLPEEGLKFMVYLQKENIIDESGMPKERFSAEFPKEGPSILRIQQVVRGDSAAYFCASRRGNEKLFFGSGTQLSVL.

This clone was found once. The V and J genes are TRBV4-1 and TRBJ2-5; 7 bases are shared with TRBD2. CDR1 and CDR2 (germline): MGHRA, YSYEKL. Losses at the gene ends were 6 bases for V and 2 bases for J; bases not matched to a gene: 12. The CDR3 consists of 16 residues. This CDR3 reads CASRTRASGLQETQYF. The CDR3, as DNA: TGCGCCAGCAGAACCCGGGCTAGCGGACTACAAGAGACCCAGTACTTC.

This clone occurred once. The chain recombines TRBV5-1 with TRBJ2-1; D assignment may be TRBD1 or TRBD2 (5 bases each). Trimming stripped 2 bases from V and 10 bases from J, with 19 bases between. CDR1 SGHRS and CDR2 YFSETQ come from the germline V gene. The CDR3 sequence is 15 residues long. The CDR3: CASSLRGPGMGEQFF. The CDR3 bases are TGCGCCAGCAGCTTAAGGGGACCAGGAATGGGCGAGCAGTTCTTC.